This T cell receptor beta chain comes out of a study of blood T cell repertoires in COVID-19. On the study more broadly: COVID-19 samples, acute and convalescent, were from the United States, Italy and Spain. T cells, B-cell-depleted T cells, or PBMCs supplied cDNA or gDNA.

V was cut by 4 bases and J by 2 bases, with 17 bases left in between. CDR1 and CDR2 (germline): SGHKS, YYEKEE (reference sequence). CDR3 length: 16 amino acids. Method: immunoSEQ multiplex PCR; TCRdb's copy keeps in-frame clones and lacks some. The data contain about 210,000 clones, around 84% of them seen just once; the ten biggest clones take up approximately 10%. The clonotype originates from a man aged 50 or older with active or convalescent COVID-19. The J gene is TRBJ2-3, the V gene TRBV5-5; TRBD1 is a possible D gene (5 bases). Source material: peripheral blood. This chain's CDR3 is CASSRQPVGYTDTQYF. The DNA for the CDR3 is TGTGCCAGCAGCCGACAGCCTGTAGGTTACACAGATACGCAGTATTTT.